The 5 T cell receptor beta chains below come from one sample, sequenced in a study of blood T cell repertoires in COVID-19. TCRdb keeps only in-frame clones here, not all; method: immunoSEQ multiplex PCR. Found here are under 170,000 clones, 70% to 90% of them singletons; the top ten hold around 3.3%. The sample taken for sequencing was peripheral blood. The receptors shown here come from a man aged 65 to 79 with acute or convalescent COVID-19.

V usage is TRBV7-2 and J usage is TRBJ1-2; D not resolved. The V and J ends lost 5 bases and 4 bases respectively, with 14 bases between them. Looked up from germline, CDR1 is SGHTA and CDR2 is FQGNSA. CDR3 length: 14 residues. The CDR3 DNA is TGTGCCAGCAGCAGAGGGTCTTCCTTCTATGGCTACACCTTC. It codes for CASSRGSSFYGYTF. Full variable domain (missing parts from reference TRBV7-2 and TRBJ1-2): GAGVSQSPSNKVTEKGKDVELRCDPISGHTALYWYRQSLGQGLEFLIYFQGNSAPDKSGLPSDRFSAERTGGSVSTLTIQRTQQEDSAVYLCASSRGSSFYGYTFGSGTRLTVV.

The genes are TRBV19 and TRBJ1-6; the match to TRBD1 covers 10 bases. CDR1 and CDR2 from the germline V gene are LNHDA and SQIVND (reference sequence). With 9 bases clipped from V and 6 bases from J, the junction kept 8 bases outside the gene matches. There are 15 residues in the CDR3. The chain's CDR3 is CASKDRGLRNSPLHF. CDR3 DNA: TGTGCCAGCAAGGACAGGGGGTTGCGTAATTCACCCCTCCACTTT.

The chain is built from TRBV6-6 and TRBJ1-5; D might be TRBD1 (5 bases). Germline V gene data show CDR1 as MNHNY and CDR2 as SVGAGI (reference sequence). With 6 bases removed from V and 11 bases from J, the gap between germline ends came to 14 bases. The CDR3 contains 12 residues. The CDR3 DNA reads TGTGCCAGCAGACCTCGGGACTCAGCCCAGCATTTT. Translation gives CASRPRDSAQHF.

This chain joins TRBV5-6 and TRBJ1-4, with D uncertain. This CDR3 region has 16 residues. Germline V CDR1 and CDR2: SGHDT, YYEEEE. Trimming took off 1 base at V and 0 bases at J, with 10 bases between the two ends. The CDR3 region has the DNA TGTGCCAGCAGCTTGTTCAGGACTGCAACTAATGAAAAACTGTTTTTT. Protein: CASSLFRTATNEKLFF.

CDR3 in DNA: TGTGCCAGCAGTTTAGGGGGGGCTCGGCAAGAGACCCAGTACTTC. Translating it yields CASSLGGARQETQYF. The genes are TRBV28 and TRBJ2-5; tentatively, D is TRBD2 (7 bases). The germline gives CDR1 MDHEN, CDR2 SYDVKM. Trimming left V 2 bases short and J 2 bases short, with 12 bases between. The CDR3 runs 15 residues.